This TCR beta chain was captured in a study of blood T cell repertoires in COVID-19. About the study: Collection of acute and convalescent COVID-19 samples took place in the United States, Italy and Spain. T cells, B-cell-depleted T cells, or PBMCs provided the cDNA or gDNA that served as material.

Germline values: CDR1 ENHRY, CDR2 SYGVKD. This CDR3 contains 16 residues. Trimming took 11 bases from V and 6 from J, leaving 27 bases between them. Original data processing: Amplified reference gene primers provided the basis for estimating nucleated cell counts. TCRdb's table, derived via immunoSEQ multiplex PCR, lists solely in-frame clones and lacks some. V, J and clone size derive from that table, while D and trimming were established from the DNA sequence. The sample contains approximately 15,000 clones, roughly four fifths of which appear only once. This clone has just a few counts. The chain recombines TRBV10-3 with TRBJ2-3, with a weak D call TRBD2 (6 bases). Input material: peripheral blood. This receptor was identified in a woman between 65 and 79 years old with active COVID-19. In DNA, the CDR3 is TGTGCCGTCCGCTCGAGGCGGGACCCCGATCAGGATACGCAGTATTTT. Encoded protein: CAVRSRRDPDQDTQYF.